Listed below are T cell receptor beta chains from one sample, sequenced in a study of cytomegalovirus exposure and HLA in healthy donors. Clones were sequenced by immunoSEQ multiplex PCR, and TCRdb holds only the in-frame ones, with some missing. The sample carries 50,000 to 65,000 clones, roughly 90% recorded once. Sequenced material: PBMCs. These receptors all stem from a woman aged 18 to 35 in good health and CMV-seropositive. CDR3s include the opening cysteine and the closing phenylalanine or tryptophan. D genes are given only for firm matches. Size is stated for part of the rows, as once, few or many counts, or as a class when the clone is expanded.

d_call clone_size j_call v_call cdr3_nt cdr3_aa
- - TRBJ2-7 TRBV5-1 TGCGCCAGCAGCTTAACAGGTGTAAGGGAGCAGTACTTC CASSLTGVREQYF
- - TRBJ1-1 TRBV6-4 TGTGCCAGCAGTGCCCAGGTGAACACTGAAGCTTTCTTT CASSAQVNTEAFF
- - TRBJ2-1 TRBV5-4 TGTGCCAGCAGCTTGTCCTGGGTGAGGGATGAGCAGTTCTTC CASSLSWVRDEQFF
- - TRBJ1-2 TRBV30 TGTGCCTGGAGTCCCCGAGGCATGGTTTTGGGCTATGGCTACACCTTC CAWSPRGMVLGYGYTF
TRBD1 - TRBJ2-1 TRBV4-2 TGTGCCAGCAGCCAGGAGACAGGGAGCTCCTACAATGAGCAGTTCTTC CASSQETGSSYNEQFF
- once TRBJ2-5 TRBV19 TGTGCCAGTAGTATAGCCTCTAGAGGGGGGACAGAAGAGACCCAGTACTTC CASSIASRGGTEETQYF
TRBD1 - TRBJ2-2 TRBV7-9 TGTGCCAGCAGCTCGGCTACCGGGACAGGGGGCACCGGGGAGCTGTTTTTT CASSSATGTGGTGELFF
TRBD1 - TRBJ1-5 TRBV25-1 TGTGCCAGCAGGGGGACAGGTTACAATCAGCCCCAGCATTTT CASRGTGYNQPQHF
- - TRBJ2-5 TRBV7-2 TGTGCCAGCAGCTTAGGGTCAGTACAAGAGACCCAGTACTTC CASSLGSVQETQYF
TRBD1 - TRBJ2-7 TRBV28 TGTGCCAGCGGCCTAGGGACAGGAAGCGACTACGAGCAGTACTTC CASGLGTGSDYEQYF
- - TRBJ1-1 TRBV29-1 TGCAGCGACATCCACAACATGAATTCCGAAGCTTTCTTT CSDIHNMNSEAFF
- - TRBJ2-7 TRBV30 TGTGCCTGGAGTCTCACAGGGTTATCCTACGAGCAGTACTTC CAWSLTGLSYEQYF
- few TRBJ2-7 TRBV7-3 TGTGCCAGCAGCTTACTGTCAGGGCCCTACGAGCAGTACTTC CASSLLSGPYEQYF
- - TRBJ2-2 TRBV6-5 TGTGCCAGCAGTGAAGGGGGAGAAGGACTGTTTTTT CASSEGGEGLFF
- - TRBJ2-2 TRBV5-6 TGTGCCAGCAGCTCGCGGGCAGGGAACACCGGGGAGCTGTTTTTT CASSSRAGNTGELFF
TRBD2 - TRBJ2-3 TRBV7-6 TGTGCCAGCAGCTTATATCTAGCGGGGGGGAAGCGAAGCACAGATACGCAGTATTTT CASSLYLAGGKRSTDTQYF
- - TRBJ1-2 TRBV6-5 TGTGCCAGCAGTGGGTCAGGGCTTGCGTATGGCTACACCTTC CASSGSGLAYGYTF
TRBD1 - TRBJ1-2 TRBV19 TGTGCCAGTAGATCGACCGGGACAGGGGGCGCCTATGGCTACACCTTC CASRSTGTGGAYGYTF
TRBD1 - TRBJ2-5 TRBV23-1 TGCGCCAGCAGTCAACCGATGGACAGGCTTTACCAAGAGACCCAGTACTTC CASSQPMDRLYQETQYF
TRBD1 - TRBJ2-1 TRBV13 TGTGCCAGCCAGGGACAGGGGATTAAGGAGCAGTTCTTC CASQGQGIKEQFF
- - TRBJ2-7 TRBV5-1 TGCGCCAGCAGCTTGGACAGCAACCTCGCCTACGAGCAGTACTTC CASSLDSNLAYEQYF
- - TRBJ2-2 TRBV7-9 TGTGCCAGCAGCAAATGGCTGACAGGTGCTCCCACCGGGGAGCTGTTTTTT CASSKWLTGAPTGELFF